The next 12 T cell receptor beta chains were all read from a single sample in a study of control samples from healthy donors and cancer patients. TCRdb's copy holds only in-frame clones and misses some; the assay was immunoSEQ multiplex PCR. The sample includes roughly 400,000 clones, approximately 90% of them seen just once. Material: PBMCs. Source of these receptors: a man aged 35 to 55 with head and neck cancer.

The chain links TRBV9 to TRBJ2-4; the match to TRBD2 covers 8 bases. CDR3 length: 13 amino acids. Trimming at V came to 0 bases and at J to 8 bases, leaving 1 base not matched to a gene. CDR1 and CDR2 (germline): SGDLS, YYNGEE. The CDR3 region has the DNA TGTGCCAGCAGCGTAGACGGGGGGGACATTCAGTACTTC. Amino acid sequence: CASSVDGGDIQYF.

This chain links TRBV18 with TRBJ2-3; TRBD2 might be the D (6 bases). With 2 bases removed from V and 3 bases from J, the gap between germline ends came to 9 bases. The CDR3 consists of 14 residues. The germline gives CDR1 KGHSH, CDR2 LQKENI. CDR3 DNA: TGTGCCAGCTCACCAAGCCGGGGGACAGATACGCAGTATTTT. The encoded protein is CASSPSRGTDTQYF.

In this sample, this clone turned up once. The chain combines TRBV5-1 with TRBJ1-1, with D unresolved. V was trimmed by 0 bases and J by 1 base, leaving 10 bases between them. CDR3 length equals 15 residues. The germline CDR1 and CDR2 sequences are SGHRS and YFSETQ. The CDR3 loop reads CASSLEGWENTEAFF. DNA for the CDR3: TGCGCCAGCAGCTTGGAGGGTTGGGAGAACACTGAAGCTTTCTTT. Variable domain in full (rest from reference TRBV5-1 and TRBJ1-1): KAGVTQTPRYLIKTRGQQVTLSCSPISGHRSVSWYQQTPGQGLQFLFEYFSETQRNKGNFPGRFSGRQFSNSRSEMNVSTLELGDSALYLCASSLEGWENTEAFFGQGTRLTVV.

The V and J genes are TRBV11-2 and TRBJ2-2; D uncertain. The CDR3 consists of 16 residues. Trimming left V 6 bases short and J 4 bases short, with 18 bases between. From germline, CDR1 is SGHAT and CDR2 FQNNGV. The CDR3 DNA reads as TGTGCCAGCAGTCCAAATGGGGTCTTTGGCACCGGGGAGCTGTTTTTT. Encoded protein: CASSPNGVFGTGELFF. Supplemented by reference TRBV11-2 and TRBJ2-2, the full variable domain reads EAGVAQSPRYKIIEKRQSVAFWCNPISGHATLYWYQQILGQGPKLLIQFQNNGVVDDSQLPKDRFSAERLKGVDSTLKIQPAKLEDSAVYLCASSPNGVFGTGELFFGEGSRLTVL.

The chain combines TRBV5-1 with TRBJ2-5; a weak D match, TRBD2 (5 bases). This CDR3 has 15 residues. Germline loops: CDR1 SGHRS, CDR2 YFSETQ. Trimming removed 3 bases at V and 3 bases at J, with 15 bases between. The CDR3 sequence: CASSSSFPGEETQYF. The DNA for the CDR3 is TGCGCCAGCAGCTCCAGTTTTCCCGGGGAAGAGACCCAGTACTTC.

The rearrangement joins TRBV7-9 to TRBJ2-3, with a tentative D call TRBD1 (5 bases). The CDR3 length is 15 residues. From germline, CDR1 is SEHNR and CDR2 FQNEAQ (reference sequence). V was pared by 3 bases and J by 1 base, with 11 bases between. The CDR3 DNA is TGTGCCAGCAGCTTTCGGATAGGGGGCACAGATACGCAGTATTTT. Protein sequence: CASSFRIGGTDTQYF.

V usage is TRBV7-3 and J usage is TRBJ1-2; D gene uncertain. V lost 2 bases, J lost 2 bases, and 9 bases lay in between. Germline-derived CDR1 and CDR2 are SGHTA and FQGTGA. This CDR3 region has 14 residues. The DNA of the CDR3 is TGTGCCAGCAGCTTAGATAGGACGAACTATGGCTACACCTTC. This sequence encodes CASSLDRTNYGYTF.

The chain uses TRBV30 and TRBJ1-5, with a weak D call TRBD1 (6 bases). CDR1 is GTSNPN and CDR2 is SVGIG in the germline V gene (reference sequence). The CDR3 is 14 residues long. Trimming left V 1 base short and J 3 bases short, with 10 bases between. The CDR3 region is CAWSAGEANQPQHF. In DNA, the CDR3 is TGTGCCTGGAGTGCAGGGGAGGCCAATCAGCCCCAGCATTTT.

The genes are TRBV7-2 and TRBJ1-5; D is unresolved. CDR3 length: 14 residues. CDR1 is SGHTA, CDR2 FQGNSA, per germline. V was cut by 1 base and J by 6 bases, with 10 bases left in between. The CDR3 nucleotides are TGTGCCAGCAGCTTAGAGGGATCTATTCAGCCCCAGCATTTT. It codes for CASSLEGSIQPQHF.

The chain is built from TRBV6-5 and TRBJ1-1; D is unclear. Deletions cut 7 bases from V and 0 bases from J, with 12 bases between. Germline CDR1 MNHEY, CDR2 SVGAGI. The CDR3 loop spans 14 amino acids. The CDR3: CASTPTSVNTEAFF. As DNA, the CDR3 is TGTGCCAGCACCCCTACAAGCGTGAACACTGAAGCTTTCTTT.

This chain links TRBV19 with TRBJ2-1; possible D gene TRBD1, 6 bases. The CDR3 sequence is 13 residues long. V was trimmed by 7 bases and J by 2 bases, leaving 9 bases between them. Germline V gene sequence: CDR1 LNHDA, CDR2 SQIVND (reference sequence). CDR3 coding DNA: TGTGCCAGTAACAGGGCGGCCTACAATGAGCAGTTCTTC. Residues: CASNRAAYNEQFF. Supplemented by reference TRBV19 and TRBJ2-1, the full variable domain reads DGGITQSPKYLFRKEGQNVTLSCEQNLNHDAMYWYRQDPGQGLRLIYYSQIVNDFQKGDIAEGYSVSREKKESFPLTVTSAQKNPTAFYLCASNRAAYNEQFFGPGTRLTVL.

The chain has TRBV14 and TRBJ1-6, with D unclear. This CDR3 is 14 amino acids long. Germline V gene sequence: CDR1 SGHDN, CDR2 FVKESK. V lost 0 bases and J lost 7, with 7 bases in between. The CDR3 bases are TGTGCCAGCAGCCAAGATATTCGAAATTCACCCCTCCACTTT. Translating gives CASSQDIRNSPLHF.